This T cell receptor beta chain is drawn from a study of CD8+ T cells in alopecia areata. For the study at large: Tofacitinib continued for 6 to 18 months and was then withheld for 6 months. Study results and caveats: Scalp samples also yield sequences from resident alphabeta T cells of normal skin.

A note on this clone: Antigen specificity is unknown.

Sorting from PBMCs produced CD4+ and CD8+ T cells. This CDR3 contains 11 residues. Germline V gene lookup returns CDR1 GTSNPN and CDR2 SVGIG (reference sequence). V shed 5 bases and J shed 5 bases, with 6 bases lying between them. Extraction and reverse transcription of RNA yielded cDNA as the sequencing template. The method was immunoSEQ multiplex PCR; TCRdb's version includes in-frame clones alone and lacks a portion of them. This sample has fewer than 250,000 clones, with roughly 57% found just once. Source: CD4+ T cells sorted from blood, taken at week 0. The chain employs TRBV30 and TRBJ1-4; unclear D gene. The TCR comes from a human donor with alopecia areata. This CDR3 reads CAWARNEKLFF. In nucleotides, the CDR3 is TGTGCCTGGGCCAGGAATGAAAAACTGTTTTTT.